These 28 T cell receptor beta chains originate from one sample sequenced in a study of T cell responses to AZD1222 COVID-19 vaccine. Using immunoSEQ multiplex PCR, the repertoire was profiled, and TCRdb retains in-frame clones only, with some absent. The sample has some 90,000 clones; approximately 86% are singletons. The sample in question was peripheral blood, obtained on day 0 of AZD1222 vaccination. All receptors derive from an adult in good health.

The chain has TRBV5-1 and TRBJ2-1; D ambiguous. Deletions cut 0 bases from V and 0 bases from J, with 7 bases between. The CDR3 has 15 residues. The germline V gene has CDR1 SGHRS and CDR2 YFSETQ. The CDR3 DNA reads TGCGCCAGCAGCTTGGATGTAAGCTCCTACAATGAGCAGTTCTTC. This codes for CASSLDVSSYNEQFF.

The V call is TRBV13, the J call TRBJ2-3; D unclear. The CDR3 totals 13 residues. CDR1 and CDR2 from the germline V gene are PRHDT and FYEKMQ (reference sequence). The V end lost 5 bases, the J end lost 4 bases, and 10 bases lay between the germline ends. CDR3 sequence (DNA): TGTGCCAGCAGCCCAGGTGGGGCAGATACGCAGTATTTT. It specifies CASSPGGADTQYF.

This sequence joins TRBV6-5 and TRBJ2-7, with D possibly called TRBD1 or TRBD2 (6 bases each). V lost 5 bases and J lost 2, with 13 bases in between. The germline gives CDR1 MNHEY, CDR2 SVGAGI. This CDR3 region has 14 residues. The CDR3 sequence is CASSMGGSTYEQYF. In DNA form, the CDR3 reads TGTGCCAGCAGTATGGGGGGCTCCACCTACGAGCAGTACTTC.

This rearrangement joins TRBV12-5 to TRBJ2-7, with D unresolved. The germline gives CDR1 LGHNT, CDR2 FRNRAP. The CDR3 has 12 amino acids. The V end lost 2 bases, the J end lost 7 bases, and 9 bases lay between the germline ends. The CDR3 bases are TGTGCTAGTGGTTTGCCTAACAAGGAGCAGTACTTC. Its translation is CASGLPNKEQYF. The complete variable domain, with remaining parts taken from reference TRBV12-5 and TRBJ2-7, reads DARVTQTPRHKVTEMGQEVTMRCQPILGHNTVFWYRQTMMQGLELLAYFRNRAPLDDSGMPKDRFSAEMPDATLATLKIQPSEPRDSAVYFCASGLPNKEQYFGPGTRLTVT.

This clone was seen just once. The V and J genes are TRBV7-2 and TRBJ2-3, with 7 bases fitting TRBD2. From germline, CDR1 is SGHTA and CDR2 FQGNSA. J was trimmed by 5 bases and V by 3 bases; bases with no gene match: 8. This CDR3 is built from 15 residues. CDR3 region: CASSFDAGVLDTQYF. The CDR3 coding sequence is TGTGCCAGCAGCTTTGACGCGGGAGTATTAGATACGCAGTATTTT.

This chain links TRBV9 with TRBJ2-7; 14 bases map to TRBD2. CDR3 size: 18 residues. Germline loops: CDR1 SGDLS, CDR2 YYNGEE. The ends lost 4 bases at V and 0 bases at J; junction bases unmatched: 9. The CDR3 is CASSPGLAGAQSSYEQYF. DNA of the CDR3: TGTGCCAGCAGCCCGGGACTAGCGGGAGCCCAGAGCTCCTACGAGCAGTACTTC. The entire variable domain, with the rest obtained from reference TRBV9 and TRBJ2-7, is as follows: DSGVTQTPKHLITATGQRVTLRCSPRSGDLSVYWYQQSLDQGLQFLIQYYNGEERAKGNILERFSAQQFPDLHSELNLSSLELGDSALYFCASSPGLAGAQSSYEQYFGPGTRLTVT.

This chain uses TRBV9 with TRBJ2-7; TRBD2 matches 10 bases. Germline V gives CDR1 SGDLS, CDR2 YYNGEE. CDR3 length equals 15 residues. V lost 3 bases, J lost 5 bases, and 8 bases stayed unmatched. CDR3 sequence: CASSAQREGLNEQYF. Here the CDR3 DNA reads TGTGCCAGCAGCGCCCAGCGGGAGGGCCTCAACGAGCAGTACTTC.

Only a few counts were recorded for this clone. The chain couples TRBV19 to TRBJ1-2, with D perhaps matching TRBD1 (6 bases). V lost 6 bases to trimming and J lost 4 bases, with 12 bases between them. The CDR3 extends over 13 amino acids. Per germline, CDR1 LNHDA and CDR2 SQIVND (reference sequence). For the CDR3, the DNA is TGTGCCAGTAGCGAACAGGGACTCTATGGCTACACCTTC. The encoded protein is CASSEQGLYGYTF.

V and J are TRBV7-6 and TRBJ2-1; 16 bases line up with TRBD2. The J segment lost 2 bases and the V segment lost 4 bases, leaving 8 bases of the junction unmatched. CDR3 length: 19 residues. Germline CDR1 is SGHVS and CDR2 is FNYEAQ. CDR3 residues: CASSSRWGLAGGPYNEQFF. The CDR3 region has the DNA TGTGCCAGCAGCTCTCGCTGGGGACTAGCGGGAGGGCCCTACAATGAGCAGTTCTTC.

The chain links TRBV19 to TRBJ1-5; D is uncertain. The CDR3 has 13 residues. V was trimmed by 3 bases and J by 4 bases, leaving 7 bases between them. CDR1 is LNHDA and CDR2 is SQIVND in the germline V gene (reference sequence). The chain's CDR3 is CASSMFQNQPQHF. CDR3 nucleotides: TGTGCCAGTAGTATGTTCCAGAATCAGCCCCAGCATTTT.

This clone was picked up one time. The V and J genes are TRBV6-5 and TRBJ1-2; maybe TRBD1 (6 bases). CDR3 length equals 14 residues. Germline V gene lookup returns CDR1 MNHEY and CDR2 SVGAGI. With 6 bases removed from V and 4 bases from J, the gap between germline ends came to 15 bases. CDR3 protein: CASSRTAGRYGYTF. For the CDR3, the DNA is TGTGCCAGCAGCCGGACAGCCGGGCGCTATGGCTACACCTTC.

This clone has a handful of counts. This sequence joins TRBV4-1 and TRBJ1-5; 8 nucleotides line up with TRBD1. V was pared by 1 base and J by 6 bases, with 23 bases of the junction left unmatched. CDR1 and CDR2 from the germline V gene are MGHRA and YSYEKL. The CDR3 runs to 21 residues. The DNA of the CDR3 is TGCGCCAGCAGCCAAGCGGCGTATATGTGGGGACCCGGGACAGGAGTTCAGCCCCAGCATTTT. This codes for CASSQAAYMWGPGTGVQPQHF.

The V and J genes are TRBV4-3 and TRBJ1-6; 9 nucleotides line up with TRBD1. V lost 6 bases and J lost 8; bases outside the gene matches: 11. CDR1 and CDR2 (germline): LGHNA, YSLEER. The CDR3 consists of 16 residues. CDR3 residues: CASRAAGTGSYSPLHF. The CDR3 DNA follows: TGCGCCAGCAGGGCGGCCGGGACAGGGTCATATTCACCCCTCCACTTT.

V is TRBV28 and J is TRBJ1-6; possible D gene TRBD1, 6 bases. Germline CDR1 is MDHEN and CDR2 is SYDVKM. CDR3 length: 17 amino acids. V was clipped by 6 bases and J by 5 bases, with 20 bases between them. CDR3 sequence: CASSPGGGWGNNSPLHF. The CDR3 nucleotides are TGTGCCAGCAGCCCGGGGGGCGGGTGGGGTAATAATTCACCCCTCCACTTT.

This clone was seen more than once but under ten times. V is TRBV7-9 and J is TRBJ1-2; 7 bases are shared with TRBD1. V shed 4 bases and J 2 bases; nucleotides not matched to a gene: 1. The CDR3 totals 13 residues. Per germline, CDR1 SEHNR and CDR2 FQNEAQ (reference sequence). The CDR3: CASSSGQNYGYTF. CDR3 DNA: TGTGCCAGCAGCTCGGGACAGAACTATGGCTACACCTTC.

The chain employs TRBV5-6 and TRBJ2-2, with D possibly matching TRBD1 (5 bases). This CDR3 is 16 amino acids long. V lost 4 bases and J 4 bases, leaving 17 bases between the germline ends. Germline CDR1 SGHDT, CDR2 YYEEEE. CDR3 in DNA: TGTGCCAGCAGCCCATCCCCAGGGCGAATCACCGGGGAGCTGTTTTTT. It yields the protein CASSPSPGRITGELFF.

The CDR3 reads CASSTLAGRDTEAFF. CDR3 DNA: TGCGCCAGCAGCACCTTGGCGGGTAGGGACACTGAAGCTTTCTTT. The chain combines TRBV4-3 with TRBJ1-1; D remains ambiguous. The V and J ends lost 5 bases and 3 bases respectively, with 16 bases between them. CDR3 length: 15 residues. CDR1 and CDR2 (germline): LGHNA, YSLEER.

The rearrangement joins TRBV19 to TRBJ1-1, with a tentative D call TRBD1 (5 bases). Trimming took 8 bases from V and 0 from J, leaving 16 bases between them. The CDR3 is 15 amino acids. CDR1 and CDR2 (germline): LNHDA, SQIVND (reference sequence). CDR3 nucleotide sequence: TGTGCCAGTGCACCGGGACGGACCTTGAACACTGAAGCTTTCTTT. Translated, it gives CASAPGRTLNTEAFF. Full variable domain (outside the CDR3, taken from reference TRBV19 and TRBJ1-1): DGGITQSPKYLFRKEGQNVTLSCEQNLNHDAMYWYRQDPGQGLRLIYYSQIVNDFQKGDIAEGYSVSREKKESFPLTVTSAQKNPTAFYLCASAPGRTLNTEAFFGQGTRLTVV.

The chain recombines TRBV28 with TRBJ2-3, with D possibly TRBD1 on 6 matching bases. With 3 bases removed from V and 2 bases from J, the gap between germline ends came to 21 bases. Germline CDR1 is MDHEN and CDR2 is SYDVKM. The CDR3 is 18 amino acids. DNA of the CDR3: TGTGCCAGCAGTTTCCAGGACAGCTTATGGTCCCTCACAGATACGCAGTATTTT. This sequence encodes CASSFQDSLWSLTDTQYF.

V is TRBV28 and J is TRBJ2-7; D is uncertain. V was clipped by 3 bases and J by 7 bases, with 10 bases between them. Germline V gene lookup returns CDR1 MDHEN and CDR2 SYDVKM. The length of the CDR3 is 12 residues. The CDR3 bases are TGTGCCAGCAGTTTTTACAATATGGAGCAGTACTTC. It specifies CASSFYNMEQYF.

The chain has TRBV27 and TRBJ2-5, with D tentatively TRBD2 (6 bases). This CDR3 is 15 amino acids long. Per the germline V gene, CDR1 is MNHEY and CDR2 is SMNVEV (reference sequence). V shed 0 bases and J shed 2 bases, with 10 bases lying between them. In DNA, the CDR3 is TGTGCCAGCAGTTTATCATGGGGGGAGCAAGAGACCCAGTACTTC. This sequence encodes CASSLSWGEQETQYF.

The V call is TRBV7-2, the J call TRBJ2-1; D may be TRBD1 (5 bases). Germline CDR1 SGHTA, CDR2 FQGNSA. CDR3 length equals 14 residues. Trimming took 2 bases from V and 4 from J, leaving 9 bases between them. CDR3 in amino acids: CASSLTDTYNEQFF. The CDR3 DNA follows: TGTGCCAGCAGCTTAACGGACACATACAATGAGCAGTTCTTC.

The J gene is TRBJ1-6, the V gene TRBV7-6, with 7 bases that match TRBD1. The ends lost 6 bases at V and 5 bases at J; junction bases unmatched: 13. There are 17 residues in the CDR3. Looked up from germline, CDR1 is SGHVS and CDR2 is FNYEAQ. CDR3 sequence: CASRLTLGTANNSPLHF. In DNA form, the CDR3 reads TGTGCCAGCAGGTTAACTTTGGGGACAGCAAATAATTCACCCCTCCACTTT.

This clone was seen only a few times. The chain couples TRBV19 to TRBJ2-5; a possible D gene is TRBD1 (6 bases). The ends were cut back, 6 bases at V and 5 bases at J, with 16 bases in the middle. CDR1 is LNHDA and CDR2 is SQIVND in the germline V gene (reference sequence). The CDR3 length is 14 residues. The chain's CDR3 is CASRGEQGKETQYF. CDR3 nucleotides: TGTGCCAGTAGGGGGGAACAGGGAAAGGAGACCCAGTACTTC. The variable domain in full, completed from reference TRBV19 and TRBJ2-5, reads DGGITQSPKYLFRKEGQNVTLSCEQNLNHDAMYWYRQDPGQGLRLIYYSQIVNDFQKGDIAEGYSVSREKKESFPLTVTSAQKNPTAFYLCASRGEQGKETQYFGPGTRLLVL.

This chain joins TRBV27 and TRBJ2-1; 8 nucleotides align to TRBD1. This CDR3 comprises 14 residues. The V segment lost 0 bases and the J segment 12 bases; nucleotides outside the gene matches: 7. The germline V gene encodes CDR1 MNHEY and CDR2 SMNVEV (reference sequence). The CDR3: CASSLSGQDRAQFF. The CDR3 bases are TGTGCCAGCAGTTTATCTGGACAGGACAGGGCGCAGTTCTTC.

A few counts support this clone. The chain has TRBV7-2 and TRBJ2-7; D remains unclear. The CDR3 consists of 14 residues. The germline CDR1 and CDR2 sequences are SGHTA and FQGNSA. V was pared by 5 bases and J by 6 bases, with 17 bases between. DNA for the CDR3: TGTGCCAGCAGCAGGCGTGTGGAATTGAGCGAGCAGTACTTC. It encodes CASSRRVELSEQYF.

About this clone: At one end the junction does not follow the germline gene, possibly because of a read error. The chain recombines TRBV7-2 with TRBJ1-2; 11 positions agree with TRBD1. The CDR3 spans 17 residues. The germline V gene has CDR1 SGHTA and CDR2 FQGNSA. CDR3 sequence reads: CASSLFGTGGNTLPTSF. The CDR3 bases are TGTGCCAGCAGCTTATTTGGGACAGGGGGAAACACTCTTCCGACTTCCTTC. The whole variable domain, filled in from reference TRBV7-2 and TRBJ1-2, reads GAGVSQSPSNKVTEKGKDVELRCDPISGHTALYWYRQSLGQGLEFLIYFQGNSAPDKSGLPSDRFSAERTGGSVSTLTIQRTQQEDSAVYLCASSLFGTGGNTLPTSFGSGTRLTVV.

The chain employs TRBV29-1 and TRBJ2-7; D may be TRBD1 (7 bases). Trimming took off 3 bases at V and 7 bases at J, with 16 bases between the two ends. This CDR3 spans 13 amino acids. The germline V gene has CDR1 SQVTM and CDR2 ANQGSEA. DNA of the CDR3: TGCAGCGTTGATGGCAGGGGGGCCGGGGAGCAGTACTTC. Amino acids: CSVDGRGAGEQYF.